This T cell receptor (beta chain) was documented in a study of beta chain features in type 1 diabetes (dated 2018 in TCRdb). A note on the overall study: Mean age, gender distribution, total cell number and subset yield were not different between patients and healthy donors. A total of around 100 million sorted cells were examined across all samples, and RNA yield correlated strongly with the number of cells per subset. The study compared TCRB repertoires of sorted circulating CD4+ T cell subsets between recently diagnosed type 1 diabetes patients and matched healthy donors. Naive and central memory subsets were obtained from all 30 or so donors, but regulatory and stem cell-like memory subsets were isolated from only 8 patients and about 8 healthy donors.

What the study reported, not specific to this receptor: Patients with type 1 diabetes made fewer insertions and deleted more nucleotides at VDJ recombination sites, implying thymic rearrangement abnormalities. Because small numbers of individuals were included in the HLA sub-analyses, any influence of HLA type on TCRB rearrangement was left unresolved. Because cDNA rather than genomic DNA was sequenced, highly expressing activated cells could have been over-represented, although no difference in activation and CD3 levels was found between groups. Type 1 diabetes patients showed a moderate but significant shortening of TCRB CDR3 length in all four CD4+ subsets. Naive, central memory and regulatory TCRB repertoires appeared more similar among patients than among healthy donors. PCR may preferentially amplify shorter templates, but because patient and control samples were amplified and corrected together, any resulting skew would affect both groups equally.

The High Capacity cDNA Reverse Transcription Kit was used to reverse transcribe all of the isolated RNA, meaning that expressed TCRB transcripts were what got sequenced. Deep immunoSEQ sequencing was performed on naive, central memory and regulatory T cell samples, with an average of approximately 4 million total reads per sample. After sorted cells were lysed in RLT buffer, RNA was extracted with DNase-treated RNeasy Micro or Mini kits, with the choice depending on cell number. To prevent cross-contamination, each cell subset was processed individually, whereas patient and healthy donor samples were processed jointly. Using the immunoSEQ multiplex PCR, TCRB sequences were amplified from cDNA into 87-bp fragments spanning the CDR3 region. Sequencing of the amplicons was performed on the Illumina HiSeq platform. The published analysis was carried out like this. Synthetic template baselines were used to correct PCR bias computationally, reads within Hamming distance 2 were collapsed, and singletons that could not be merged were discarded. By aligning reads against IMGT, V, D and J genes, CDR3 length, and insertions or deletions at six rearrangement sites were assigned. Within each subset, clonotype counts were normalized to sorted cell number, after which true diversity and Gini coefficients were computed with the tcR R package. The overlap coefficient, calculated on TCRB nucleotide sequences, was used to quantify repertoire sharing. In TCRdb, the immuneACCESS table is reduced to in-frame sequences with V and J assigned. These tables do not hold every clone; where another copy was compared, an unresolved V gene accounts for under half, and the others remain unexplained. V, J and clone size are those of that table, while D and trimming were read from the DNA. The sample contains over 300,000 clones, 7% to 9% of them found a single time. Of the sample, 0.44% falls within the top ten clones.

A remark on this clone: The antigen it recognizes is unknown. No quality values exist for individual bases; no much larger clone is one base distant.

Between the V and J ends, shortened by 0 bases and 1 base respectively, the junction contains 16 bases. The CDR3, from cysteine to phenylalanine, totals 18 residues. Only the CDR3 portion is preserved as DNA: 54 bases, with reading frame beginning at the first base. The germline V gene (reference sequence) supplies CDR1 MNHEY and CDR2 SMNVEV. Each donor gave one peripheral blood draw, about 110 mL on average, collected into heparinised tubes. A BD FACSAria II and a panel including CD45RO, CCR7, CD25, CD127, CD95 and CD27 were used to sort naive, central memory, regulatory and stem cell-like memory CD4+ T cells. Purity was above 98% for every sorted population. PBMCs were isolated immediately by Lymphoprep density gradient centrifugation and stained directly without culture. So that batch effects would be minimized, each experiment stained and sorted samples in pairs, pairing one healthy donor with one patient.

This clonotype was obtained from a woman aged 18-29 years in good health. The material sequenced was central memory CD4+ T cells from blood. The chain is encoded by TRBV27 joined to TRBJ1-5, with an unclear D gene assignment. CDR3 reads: CASSLSGGSAFSNQPQHF. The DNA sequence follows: TGTGCCAGCAGTTTATCTGGCGGGTCCGCATTCAGCAATCAGCCCCAGCATTTT.